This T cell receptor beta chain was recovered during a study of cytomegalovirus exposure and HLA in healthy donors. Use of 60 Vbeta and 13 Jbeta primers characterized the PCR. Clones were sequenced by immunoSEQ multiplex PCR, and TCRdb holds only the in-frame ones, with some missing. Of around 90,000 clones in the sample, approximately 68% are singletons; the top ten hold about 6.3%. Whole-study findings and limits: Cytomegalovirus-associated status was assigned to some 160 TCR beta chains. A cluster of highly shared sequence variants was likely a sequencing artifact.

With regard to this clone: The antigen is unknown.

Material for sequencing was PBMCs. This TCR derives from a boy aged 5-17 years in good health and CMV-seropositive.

In DNA form, the CDR3 reads TGTGCCAGCAGCGTAGAGGGACACAGCACAGATACGCAGTATTTT. This sequence encodes CASSVEGHSTDTQYF. V and J are TRBV9 and TRBJ2-3; D is possibly TRBD1 (6 bases). From germline, CDR1 is SGDLS and CDR2 YYNGEE. The CDR3 is 15 residues long. Trimming cost V 0 bases and J 0 bases, with 8 bases left between them.